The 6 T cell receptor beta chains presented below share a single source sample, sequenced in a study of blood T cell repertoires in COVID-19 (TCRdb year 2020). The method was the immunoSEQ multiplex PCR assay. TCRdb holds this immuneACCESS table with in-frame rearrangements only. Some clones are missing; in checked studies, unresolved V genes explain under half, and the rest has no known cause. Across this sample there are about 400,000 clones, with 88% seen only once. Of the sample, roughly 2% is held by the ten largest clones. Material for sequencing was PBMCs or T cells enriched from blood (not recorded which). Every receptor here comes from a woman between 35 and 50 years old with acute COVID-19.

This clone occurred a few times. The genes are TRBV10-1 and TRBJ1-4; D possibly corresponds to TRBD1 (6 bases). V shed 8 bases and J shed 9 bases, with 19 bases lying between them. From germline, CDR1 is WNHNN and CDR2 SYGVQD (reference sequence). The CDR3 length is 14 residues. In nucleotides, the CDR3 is TGCGCCAGCGGTCTGGCAGGGGAAGTGAAAAAACTGTTTTTT. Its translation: CASGLAGEVKKLFF.

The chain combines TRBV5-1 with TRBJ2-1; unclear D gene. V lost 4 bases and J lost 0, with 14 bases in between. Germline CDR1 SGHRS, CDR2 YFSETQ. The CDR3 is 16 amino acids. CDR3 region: CASSPLTLSSYNEQFF. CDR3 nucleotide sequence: TGCGCCAGCAGCCCGTTGACATTAAGCTCCTACAATGAGCAGTTCTTC.

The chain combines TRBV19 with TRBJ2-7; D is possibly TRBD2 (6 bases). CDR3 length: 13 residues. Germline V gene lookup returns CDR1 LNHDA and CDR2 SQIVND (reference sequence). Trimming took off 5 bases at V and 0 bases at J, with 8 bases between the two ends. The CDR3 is CASSLDYSYEQYF. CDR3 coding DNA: TGTGCCAGTAGTTTGGACTACTCCTACGAGCAGTACTTC.

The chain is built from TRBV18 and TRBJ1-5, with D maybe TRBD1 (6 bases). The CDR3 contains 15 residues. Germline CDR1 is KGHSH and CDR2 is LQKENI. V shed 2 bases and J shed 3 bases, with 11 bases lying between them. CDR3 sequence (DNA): TGTGCCAGCTCACCAAGAGGACAGACCAATCAGCCCCAGCATTTT. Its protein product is CASSPRGQTNQPQHF.

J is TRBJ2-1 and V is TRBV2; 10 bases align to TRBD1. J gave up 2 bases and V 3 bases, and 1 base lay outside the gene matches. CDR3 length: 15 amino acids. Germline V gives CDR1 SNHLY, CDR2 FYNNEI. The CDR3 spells CASSDDRGPYNEQFF. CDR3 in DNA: TGTGCCAGCAGTGACGACAGGGGGCCCTACAATGAGCAGTTCTTC.

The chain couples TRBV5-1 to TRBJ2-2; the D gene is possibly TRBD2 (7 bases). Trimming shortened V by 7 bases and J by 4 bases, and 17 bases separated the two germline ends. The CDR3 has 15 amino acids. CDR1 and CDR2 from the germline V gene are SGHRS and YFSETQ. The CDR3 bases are TGCGCCAGCGGGGGGGCAGGGCTCGGCACCGGGGAGCTGTTTTTT. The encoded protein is CASGGAGLGTGELFF.